The entry that follows covers one TCR beta chain sequence. The repertoire was sequenced with immunoSEQ multiplex PCR; TCRdb's copy has only in-frame clones and lacks some. The table records 45,000 to 60,000 clones, approximately 84% of them present only once. This entry comes from a study of blood T cell repertoires in COVID-19. The V gene's germline CDR1 is WSHSY and CDR2 SAAADI. The ends were cut back, 8 bases at V and 3 bases at J, with 14 bases in the middle. This CDR3 contains 13 residues. The sequencing input was peripheral blood. The J gene is TRBJ2-7, the V gene TRBV10-2; D may be TRBD2 (6 bases). This TCR came from a man in his fifties or sixties with acute or convalescent COVID-19. CDR3: CASCGGASYEQYF. The CDR3 DNA reads TGCGCCAGCTGTGGCGGGGCAAGCTACGAGCAGTACTTC.